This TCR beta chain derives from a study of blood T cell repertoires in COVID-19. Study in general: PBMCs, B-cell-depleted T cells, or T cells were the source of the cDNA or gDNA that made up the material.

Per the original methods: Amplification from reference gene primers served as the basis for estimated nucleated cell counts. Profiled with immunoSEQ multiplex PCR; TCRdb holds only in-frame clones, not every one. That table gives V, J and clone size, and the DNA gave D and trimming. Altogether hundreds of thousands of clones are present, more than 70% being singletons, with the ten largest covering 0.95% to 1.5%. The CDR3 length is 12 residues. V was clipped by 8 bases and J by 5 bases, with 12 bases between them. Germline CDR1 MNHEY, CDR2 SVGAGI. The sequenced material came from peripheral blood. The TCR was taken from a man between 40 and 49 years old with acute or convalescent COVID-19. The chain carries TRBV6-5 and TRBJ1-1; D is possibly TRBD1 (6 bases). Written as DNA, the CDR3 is TGTGCCAGCTTCCGGGGGGCTACTGAAGCTTTCTTT. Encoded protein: CASFRGATEAFF.